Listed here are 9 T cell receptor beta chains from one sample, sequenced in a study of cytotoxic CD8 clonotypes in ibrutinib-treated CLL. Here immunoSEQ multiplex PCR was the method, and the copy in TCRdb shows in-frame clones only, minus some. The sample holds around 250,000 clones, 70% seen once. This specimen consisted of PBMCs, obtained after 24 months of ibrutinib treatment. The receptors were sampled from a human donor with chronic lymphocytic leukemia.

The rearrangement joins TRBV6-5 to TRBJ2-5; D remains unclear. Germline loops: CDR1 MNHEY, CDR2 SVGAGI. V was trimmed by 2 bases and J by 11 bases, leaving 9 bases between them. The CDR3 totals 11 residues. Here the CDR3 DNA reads TGTGCCAGCAGTTACGGCAGTTCACAGTACTTC. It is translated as CASSYGSSQYF.

CDR3 amino acids: CASSPTWSDEETQYF. CDR3 in DNA: TGTGCCAGCTCACCAACGTGGTCCGACGAAGAGACCCAGTACTTC. The chain is built from TRBV18 and TRBJ2-5, with no clear D. Deletions cut 2 bases from V and 3 bases from J, with 13 bases between. Germline V CDR1 and CDR2: KGHSH, LQKENI. CDR3 length: 15 residues.

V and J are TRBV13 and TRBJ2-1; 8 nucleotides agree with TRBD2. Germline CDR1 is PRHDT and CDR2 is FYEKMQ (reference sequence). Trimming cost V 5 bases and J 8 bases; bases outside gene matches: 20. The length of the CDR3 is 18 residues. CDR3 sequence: CASSPANQREKARHEQFF. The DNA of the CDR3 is TGTGCCAGCAGCCCCGCTAATCAGCGGGAGAAAGCTCGCCATGAGCAGTTCTTC. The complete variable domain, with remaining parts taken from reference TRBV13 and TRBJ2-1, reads AAGVIQSPRHLIKEKRETATLKCYPIPRHDTVYWYQQGPGQDPQFLISFYEKMQSDKGSIPDRFSAQQFSDYHSELNMSSLELGDSALYFCASSPANQREKARHEQFFGPGTRLTVL.

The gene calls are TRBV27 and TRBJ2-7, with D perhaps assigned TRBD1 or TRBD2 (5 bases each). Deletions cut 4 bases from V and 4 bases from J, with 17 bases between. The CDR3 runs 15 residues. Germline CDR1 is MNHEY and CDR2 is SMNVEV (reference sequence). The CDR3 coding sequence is TGTGCCAGCAGTTCCCAGAGGGGCAGAAGATACGAGCAGTACTTC. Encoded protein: CASSSQRGRRYEQYF.

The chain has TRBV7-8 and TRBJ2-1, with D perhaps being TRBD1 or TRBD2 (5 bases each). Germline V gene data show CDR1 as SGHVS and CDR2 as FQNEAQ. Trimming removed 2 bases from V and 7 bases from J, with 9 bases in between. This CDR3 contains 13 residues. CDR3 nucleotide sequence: TGTGCCAGCAGCTTAACGAGGGGTAATGAGCAGTTCTTC. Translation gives CASSLTRGNEQFF.

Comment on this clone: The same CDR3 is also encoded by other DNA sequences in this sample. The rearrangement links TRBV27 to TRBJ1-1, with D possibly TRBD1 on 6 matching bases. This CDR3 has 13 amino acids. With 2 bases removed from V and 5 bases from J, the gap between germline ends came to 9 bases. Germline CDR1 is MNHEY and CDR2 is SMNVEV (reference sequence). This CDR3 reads CASSLAQGTEAFF. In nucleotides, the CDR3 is TGTGCCAGCAGTTTAGCACAGGGTACTGAAGCTTTCTTT.

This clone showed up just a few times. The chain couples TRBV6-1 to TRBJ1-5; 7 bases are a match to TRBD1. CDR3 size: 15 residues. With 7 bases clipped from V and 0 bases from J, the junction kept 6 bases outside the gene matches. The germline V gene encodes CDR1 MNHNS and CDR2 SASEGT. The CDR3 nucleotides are TGTGCCAGCACCGGGGGACAGACTAGCAATCAGCCCCAGCATTTT. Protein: CASTGGQTSNQPQHF.

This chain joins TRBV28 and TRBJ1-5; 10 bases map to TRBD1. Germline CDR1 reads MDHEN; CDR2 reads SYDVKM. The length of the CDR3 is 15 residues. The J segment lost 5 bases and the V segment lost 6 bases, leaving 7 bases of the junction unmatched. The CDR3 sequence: CASSSGQGGHQPQHF. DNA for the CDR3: TGTGCCAGCAGCTCCGGACAGGGGGGTCATCAGCCCCAGCATTTT.

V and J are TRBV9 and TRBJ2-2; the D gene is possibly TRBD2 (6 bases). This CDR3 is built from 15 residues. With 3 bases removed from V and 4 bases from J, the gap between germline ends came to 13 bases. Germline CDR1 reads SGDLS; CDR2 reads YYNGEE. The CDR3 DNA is TGTGCCAGCAGCGCCAAGGACTACCTCACCGGGGAGCTGTTTTTT. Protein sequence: CASSAKDYLTGELFF.